This entry is about one T cell receptor beta chain. By sample share, this clone is medium-sized (0.01 to 0.1%). No antigen is known for it. Base qualities were left out, and no much larger clone turns up one base away. For CDR1 and CDR2, the germline V gene lists SGHTA and FQGNSA. V is cut by 6 bases and J by 2 bases, and the space between the germline ends is 5 bases. The CDR3 has 11 amino acids, counting the end cysteine and phenylalanine. Of the read, only the CDR3 DNA is kept; its 33 bases are in frame from base 1. The library was obtained by PCR. Data came from an Illumina HiSeq 4000. High-throughput sequencing was used to profile the TCR beta-chain CDR3 region of every patient. On the authors' methods: CDR3 differences across clinicopathological groups were used to build a classifier for discriminating distant-metastatic papillary thyroid cancer patients. The Shannon index was used to measure repertoire diversity, and the Morisita-Horn index was used to measure how similar tumor and blood repertoires were. TCRdb reprocessed the public reads (quality trimming at Q25 with fastp, clone calling with MiXCR) and kept in-frame beta chains. These V and J calls are TCRdb output, not the study's own analysis. A total of around 34,000 clones appear in this sample, 20% to 25% of them only once. The ten top clones hold 2.5% to 3.5% of the sample.

No treatment had been received by any patient before thyroid surgery. Patient clinical samples collected from about 2011 to 2018 were retrospectively analysed using T-cell receptor beta sequencing. The source of the sample is a study of metastatic and nonmetastatic thyroid tumors (dated by TCRdb to 2018 to 2020). For the wider study: Repertoires from peripheral blood and from tumor or nodule tissue samples of malignant and benign thyroid patients were compared. What the research found in general, with its limitations: In both blood and tumor samples, malignant tumors were reported to have significantly higher TCR beta diversity than benign nodules.

This clonotype was sampled from a male donor with papillary thyroid cancer or a benign thyroid nodule (not recorded which). Some clones in this sample may be carry-over from other donors' samples. Here the chain combines TRBV7-2 and TRBJ2-7, with the identity of the D gene unclear. The source material was tumor tissue. The CDR3 region: CASSNTYEQYF. The bases are TGTGCCAGCAGTAATACCTACGAGCAGTACTTC.